This T cell receptor (beta chain) stems from a study of cytomegalovirus exposure and HLA in healthy donors. Broader study findings: Reports credit the classifier with highly specific, highly sensitive diagnosis of cytomegalovirus status. Cytomegalovirus-associated status was assigned to about 160 TCR beta chains. Rarity marked most TCR sequences, yet some public TCRs occurred in many donors.

Measured with immunoSEQ multiplex PCR; TCRdb has only the in-frame clones, and not every one. Here the sample spans around 100,000 clones, around 96% being singletons. Of note for this clone: The antigen remains undetermined.

Germline CDR1 reads MNHEY; CDR2 reads SVGAGI. The V gene lost 0 bases and the J gene lost 0 bases, with 12 bases spanning the gap. The CDR3 spans 16 residues. The validation cohort, a group of 120 subjects, included the donors and was separate from the approximately 680-subject first cohort. The source material was PBMCs. The receptor comes from a woman between 18 and 29 years old in good health and CMV-seronegative. The chain uses TRBV6-5 and TRBJ2-7; no clear D. The CDR3 is CASSYSGRPPSYEQYF. The CDR3 DNA is TGTGCCAGCAGTTACTCGGGCAGACCGCCCTCCTACGAGCAGTACTTC.